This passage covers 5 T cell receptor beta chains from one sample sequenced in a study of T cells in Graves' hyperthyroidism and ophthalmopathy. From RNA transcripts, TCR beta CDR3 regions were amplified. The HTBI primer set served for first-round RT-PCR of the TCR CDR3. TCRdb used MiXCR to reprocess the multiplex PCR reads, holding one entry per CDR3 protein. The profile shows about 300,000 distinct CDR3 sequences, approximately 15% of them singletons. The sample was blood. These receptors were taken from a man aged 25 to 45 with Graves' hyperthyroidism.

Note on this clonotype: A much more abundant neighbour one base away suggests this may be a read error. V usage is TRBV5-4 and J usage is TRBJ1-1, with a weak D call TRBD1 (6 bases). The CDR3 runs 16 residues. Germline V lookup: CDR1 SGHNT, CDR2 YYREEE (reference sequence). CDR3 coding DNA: TGTGCCAGCAGCTTGGGTCGGGGGGCCCTGAACACTGAAGGTTTCTTT. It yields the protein CASSLGRGALNTEGFF. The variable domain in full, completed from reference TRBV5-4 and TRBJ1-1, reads ETGVTQSPTHLIKTRGQQVTLRCSSQSGHNTVSWYQQALGQGPQFIFQYYREEENGRGNFPPRFSGLQFPNYSSELNVNALELDDSALYLCASSLGRGALNTEGFFGQGTRLTVV.

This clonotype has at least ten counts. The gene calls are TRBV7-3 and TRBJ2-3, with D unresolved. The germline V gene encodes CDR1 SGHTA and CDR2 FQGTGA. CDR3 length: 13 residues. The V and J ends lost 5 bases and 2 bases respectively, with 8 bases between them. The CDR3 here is CASSPTITDTQYF. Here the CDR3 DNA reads TGTGCCAGCAGCCCGACGATCACAGATACGCAGTATTTT.

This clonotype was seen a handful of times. The CDR3 bases are TGCAGTGTCAAGGATAGGGGAAAGGGCACCGGGGAGCTGTTTTTT. Translating it yields CSVKDRGKGTGELFF. The chain uses TRBV20-1 and TRBJ2-2; possibly TRBD1 for D (5 bases). The CDR3 runs to 15 residues. The V end was cut by 7 bases, the J end by 4 bases, with 19 bases between. Germline assignment: CDR1 DFQATT and CDR2 SNEGSKA (reference sequence).

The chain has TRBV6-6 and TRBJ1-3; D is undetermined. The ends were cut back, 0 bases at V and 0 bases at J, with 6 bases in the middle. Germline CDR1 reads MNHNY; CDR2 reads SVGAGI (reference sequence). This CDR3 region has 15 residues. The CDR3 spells CASSYSPSSGNTIYF. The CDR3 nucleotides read TGTGCCAGCAGTTACTCTCCTAGCTCTGGAAACACCATATATTTT.

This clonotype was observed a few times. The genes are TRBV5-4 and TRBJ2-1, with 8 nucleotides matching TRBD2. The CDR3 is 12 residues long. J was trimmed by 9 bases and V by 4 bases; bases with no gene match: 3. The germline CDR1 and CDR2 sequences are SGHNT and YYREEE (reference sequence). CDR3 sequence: CASSPREGEQFF. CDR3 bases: TGTGCCAGCAGCCCACGGGAGGGTGAGCAGTTCTTC.